This T cell receptor beta chain is drawn from a study of cytomegalovirus exposure and HLA in healthy donors. Points from the study as a whole: The Asian-associated ancestry cluster reportedly had fewer N-insertions than the approximately 670-donor mean in a later analysis. Later analysis suggested links between common viral pathogens and several top significant clusters. One variant, a missense change in DCLRE1C, was linked in a later analysis to TCR beta V- and J-gene trimming.

A word on this clone: The antigen is not known. A read error may account for a junction end that differs from germline.

PCR amplification relied on 60 Vbeta primers (plus 13 Jbeta primers). Produced via immunoSEQ multiplex PCR; TCRdb's table is partial and in-frame only. The sample shows over 100,000 clones, around 77% of them seen only once. The receptor was isolated from a man aged 30 to 45 in good health and CMV-seronegative. Sample: PBMCs.

CDR3 residues: CSVEGLGRAVF. The CDR3 DNA reads TGCAGCGTTGAAGGGTTGGGCAGGGCGGTTTTT. The V gene is TRBV29-1, the J gene TRBJ1-4; the D gene is possibly TRBD1 (5 bases). Germline V gene sequence: CDR1 SQVTM, CDR2 ANQGSEA. CDR3 length: 11 amino acids.